The rows below give T cell receptor beta chains drawn from one sample of a study of cytomegalovirus exposure and HLA in healthy donors. TCRdb's copy holds only in-frame clones and misses some; the assay was immunoSEQ multiplex PCR. The repertoire has approximately 300,000 clones, 86% of them found once; the top ten carry 0.84%. The source material was PBMCs. The receptors come from a woman aged 18-35 years in good health and CMV-seronegative. The CDR3 runs from the conserved cysteine through the conserved F or W. D genes are given only for firm matches. Clone size is shown for a subset of rows, as once, few, many or a class of expanded clone.

D gene: .; J gene: TRBJ1-1; V gene: TRBV27; clone size: .; CDR3 DNA: TGTGCCAGCAGTCCCCTAGGCGCAGGGTTGAACACTGAAGCTTTCTTT; CDR3 protein: CASSPLGAGLNTEAFF
D gene: TRBD2; J gene: TRBJ2-2; V gene: TRBV5-1; clone size: .; CDR3 DNA: TGCGCCAGCGCCGGAGGGGCAGCGGGGGCGAACACCGGGGAGCTGTTTTTT; CDR3 protein: CASAGGAAGANTGELFF
D gene: TRBD2; J gene: TRBJ2-3; V gene: TRBV14; clone size: .; CDR3 DNA: TGTGCCAGCAGCCAAGGATTTAGCGGGAGCCTCCGCACAGATACGCAGTATTTT; CDR3 protein: CASSQGFSGSLRTDTQYF
D gene: .; J gene: TRBJ2-7; V gene: TRBV2; clone size: .; CDR3 DNA: TGTGCCAGCAGCCTACTAGCAATGGAGCAGTACTTC; CDR3 protein: CASSLLAMEQYF
D gene: TRBD2; J gene: TRBJ2-7; V gene: TRBV28; clone size: .; CDR3 DNA: TGTGCCAGCAGTCCCCGCGGGACTAGTCGCTACGAGCAGTACTTC; CDR3 protein: CASSPRGTSRYEQYF
D gene: TRBD1; J gene: TRBJ1-5; V gene: TRBV5-4; clone size: .; CDR3 DNA: TGTGCCAGCAGCGCCTCGACAGGGGGGAATCAGCCCCAGCATTTT; CDR3 protein: CASSASTGGNQPQHF
D gene: .; J gene: TRBJ1-2; V gene: TRBV28; clone size: .; CDR3 DNA: TGTGCCAGCACCAGAGGAGGGTATAACTATGGCTACACCTTC; CDR3 protein: CASTRGGYNYGYTF
D gene: TRBD2; J gene: TRBJ2-7; V gene: TRBV6-1; clone size: .; CDR3 DNA: TGTGCCAGCAGTGAGGGGGGACTAGCGGACTTC; CDR3 protein: CASSEGGLADF
D gene: .; J gene: TRBJ2-1; V gene: TRBV9; clone size: few; CDR3 DNA: TGTGCCAGCAGCGTAGACTTACCGAGCAATGAGCAGTTCTTC; CDR3 protein: CASSVDLPSNEQFF
D gene: .; J gene: TRBJ2-1; V gene: TRBV28; clone size: once; CDR3 DNA: TGTGCCAGCAGTTTAGGAGATGAGCAGTTCTTC; CDR3 protein: CASSLGDEQFF
D gene: .; J gene: TRBJ2-2; V gene: TRBV7-3; clone size: .; CDR3 DNA: TGTGCCAGCAGCTTAGGTCCATACAGGGGGGAGCTGTTTTTT; CDR3 protein: CASSLGPYRGELFF
D gene: .; J gene: TRBJ2-1; V gene: TRBV2; clone size: .; CDR3 DNA: TGTGCCAGCAGTGAACGGGGGGCGGGCACACCTGTAGGGTACAATGAGCAGTTCTTC; CDR3 protein: CASSERGAGTPVGYNEQFF
D gene: TRBD1; J gene: TRBJ2-7; V gene: TRBV7-2; clone size: .; CDR3 DNA: TGTGCCAGCAGCACGACCGGGACAGGATCTTACGAGCAGTACTTC; CDR3 protein: CASSTTGTGSYEQYF
D gene: .; J gene: TRBJ2-6; V gene: TRBV11-2; clone size: .; CDR3 DNA: TGTGCCAGCAGCTCGGCGATCCGGAGGCGGGCCAACGTCCTGACTTTC; CDR3 protein: CASSSAIRRRANVLTF
D gene: TRBD1; J gene: TRBJ1-5; V gene: TRBV19; clone size: .; CDR3 DNA: TGTGCCAGTAGTACAGGGACAGGGAGGAATCAGCCCCAGCATTTT; CDR3 protein: CASSTGTGRNQPQHF
D gene: .; J gene: TRBJ2-7; V gene: TRBV29-1; clone size: .; CDR3 DNA: TGCAGCGTTGGGGCCGACAGGACGACCTACGAGCAGTACTTC; CDR3 protein: CSVGADRTTYEQYF
D gene: TRBD2; J gene: TRBJ2-3; V gene: TRBV29-1; clone size: .; CDR3 DNA: TGCAGCGTTGAAAGCGGACTAGCGGCTAGCACAGATACGCAGTATTTT; CDR3 protein: CSVESGLAASTDTQYF
D gene: TRBD2; J gene: TRBJ2-3; V gene: TRBV9; clone size: .; CDR3 DNA: TGTGCCAGCAGCGTTATCAGCGGGAGTGTAGATACGCAGTATTTT; CDR3 protein: CASSVISGSVDTQYF